This is a list of T cell receptor beta chains from one sample in a study of cytomegalovirus exposure and HLA in healthy donors. Some clones are missing from TCRdb's copy, which holds only in-frame ones; the method was immunoSEQ multiplex PCR. The sample includes about 140,000 clones, around 90% seen only once; the top ten take more than 0.5%. Sequencing was done on a sample of PBMCs. These receptors were obtained from a middle-aged woman in good health and CMV-seronegative. CDR3s include the opening cysteine and the closing phenylalanine or tryptophan. The order of the fields is V gene, clone size, J gene, D gene, CDR3 DNA, CDR3 protein. The D gene is left open where the match is weak. The listing skips clone size in some rows; elsewhere it reads once, few, many or a size class.

v_call: TRBV6-5
clone_size: .
j_call: TRBJ1-3
d_call: .
cdr3_nt: TGTGCCAGCAGGAACGATCAGCGCACCATATATTTT
cdr3_aa: CASRNDQRTIYF

v_call: TRBV7-9
clone_size: .
j_call: TRBJ1-5
d_call: .
cdr3_nt: TGTGCCAGCAGCTTAGCTGCAGGACAAATAAATCAGCCCCAGCATTTT
cdr3_aa: CASSLAAGQINQPQHF

v_call: TRBV28
clone_size: .
j_call: TRBJ2-3
d_call: .
cdr3_nt: TGTGCCGGAGGAATTGGGTGGGAGAAGTATTTT
cdr3_aa: CAGGIGWEKYF

v_call: TRBV7-9
clone_size: .
j_call: TRBJ2-7
d_call: .
cdr3_nt: TGTGCCAGCAGCCGAGCCTACGAGCAGTACTTC
cdr3_aa: CASSRAYEQYF

v_call: TRBV7-7
clone_size: .
j_call: TRBJ2-3
d_call: .
cdr3_nt: TGTGCTAGCAGCTTAGGGGCAGGGACAAATACGCAGTATTTT
cdr3_aa: CASSLGAGTNTQYF

v_call: TRBV6-5
clone_size: few
j_call: TRBJ2-1
d_call: TRBD2
cdr3_nt: TGTGCCAGCAGTAGGACTAGAGAGGAGCAGTTCTTC
cdr3_aa: CASSRTREEQFF

v_call: TRBV5-5
clone_size: .
j_call: TRBJ1-1
d_call: .
cdr3_nt: TGTGCCAGCAGCTTACTTATCGTATCAATGAACACTGAAGCTTTCTTT
cdr3_aa: CASSLLIVSMNTEAFF

v_call: TRBV7-2
clone_size: .
j_call: TRBJ2-3
d_call: TRBD2
cdr3_nt: TGTGCCAGCAGCTTAGCGGCGGGACTAGCTAACACAGATACGCAGTATTTT
cdr3_aa: CASSLAAGLANTDTQYF

v_call: TRBV25-1
clone_size: few
j_call: TRBJ1-1
d_call: .
cdr3_nt: TGTGCCAGCAGTGAATATGCGGGAATGAACACTGAAGCTTTCTTT
cdr3_aa: CASSEYAGMNTEAFF

v_call: TRBV27
clone_size: .
j_call: TRBJ2-1
d_call: TRBD1
cdr3_nt: TGTGCCAGCAGTTATGGACAGGGGATGGGAGATGAGCAGTTCTTC
cdr3_aa: CASSYGQGMGDEQFF

v_call: TRBV5-1
clone_size: .
j_call: TRBJ1-1
d_call: .
cdr3_nt: TGCGCCAGCAGCTTGAATCAGGGTAACACTGAAGCTTTCTTT
cdr3_aa: CASSLNQGNTEAFF

v_call: TRBV18
clone_size: .
j_call: TRBJ2-3
d_call: .
cdr3_nt: TGTGCCAGCTCACCACCGTCGAAGCTCACAGATACGCAGTATTTT
cdr3_aa: CASSPPSKLTDTQYF

v_call: TRBV28
clone_size: .
j_call: TRBJ2-1
d_call: TRBD2
cdr3_nt: TGTGCCAGCAGTTTCCCAGGGGCTGGGCTAGCGGGAGGCAATGAGCAGTTCTTC
cdr3_aa: CASSFPGAGLAGGNEQFF

v_call: TRBV5-1
clone_size: once
j_call: TRBJ2-3
d_call: TRBD2
cdr3_nt: TGCGCCAGCAGCTCGGGACTAGCGGTGACAGATACGCAGTATTTT
cdr3_aa: CASSSGLAVTDTQYF

v_call: TRBV6-1
clone_size: .
j_call: TRBJ1-1
d_call: .
cdr3_nt: TGTGCCAGCAGCTTACAGGGTAACACTGAAGCTTTCTTT
cdr3_aa: CASSLQGNTEAFF

v_call: TRBV2
clone_size: .
j_call: TRBJ2-3
d_call: TRBD2
cdr3_nt: TGTGCCAGCAGTCCTAGCGGGAGGACAGATACGCAGTATTTT
cdr3_aa: CASSPSGRTDTQYF

v_call: TRBV10-2
clone_size: once
j_call: TRBJ1-3
d_call: .
cdr3_nt: TGCGCCAGCAGTATACAGGGTGAAGGAAACACCATATATTTT
cdr3_aa: CASSIQGEGNTIYF

v_call: TRBV7-3
clone_size: once
j_call: TRBJ2-3
d_call: .
cdr3_nt: TGTGCCAGCAGCGACTGGGGGGGCACAGATACGCAGTATTTT
cdr3_aa: CASSDWGGTDTQYF

v_call: TRBV5-1
clone_size: .
j_call: TRBJ2-5
d_call: .
cdr3_nt: TGCGCCAGCAGCTTCGGAGCCACGGCCGTATTCCAAGAGACCCAGTACTTC
cdr3_aa: CASSFGATAVFQETQYF

v_call: TRBV5-1
clone_size: .
j_call: TRBJ2-3
d_call: .
cdr3_nt: TGCGCCAGCAGCGCCGGGGGAGTCACAGATACGCAGTATTTT
cdr3_aa: CASSAGGVTDTQYF

v_call: TRBV11-3
clone_size: .
j_call: TRBJ1-4
d_call: .
cdr3_nt: TGTGCCAGCAGCTTACACACAACTAATGAAAAACTGTTTTTT
cdr3_aa: CASSLHTTNEKLFF

v_call: TRBV28
clone_size: few
j_call: TRBJ1-1
d_call: .
cdr3_nt: TGTGCCAGCAGTTTAAGCGCAGGGCGGACTGAAGCTTTCTTT
cdr3_aa: CASSLSAGRTEAFF

v_call: TRBV7-2
clone_size: .
j_call: TRBJ1-2
d_call: .
cdr3_nt: TGTGCCAGCAGCTTAAGTTCAGGGCTCGACTATGGCTACACCTTC
cdr3_aa: CASSLSSGLDYGYTF

v_call: TRBV29-1
clone_size: .
j_call: TRBJ1-2
d_call: TRBD1
cdr3_nt: TGCAGCGCCCCCAGGGGGCTCGGCTACACCTTC
cdr3_aa: CSAPRGLGYTF

v_call: TRBV5-1
clone_size: .
j_call: TRBJ2-1
d_call: TRBD2
cdr3_nt: TGCGCCAGCAGCTCGAGAAGCGGACTAGCGGGAGGTGAGCAGTTCTTC
cdr3_aa: CASSSRSGLAGGEQFF

v_call: TRBV6-1
clone_size: .
j_call: TRBJ2-1
d_call: TRBD1
cdr3_nt: TGTGCCAGCACCTCAGGGGACAGGGCGGTCAATGAGCAGTTCTTC
cdr3_aa: CASTSGDRAVNEQFF

v_call: TRBV4-1
clone_size: .
j_call: TRBJ1-5
d_call: TRBD1
cdr3_nt: TGCGCCAGCAGCCAAGACGCACAGGGGACGATAAATCAGCCCCAGCATTTT
cdr3_aa: CASSQDAQGTINQPQHF

v_call: TRBV5-4
clone_size: .
j_call: TRBJ2-7
d_call: TRBD2
cdr3_nt: TGTGCCAGCAGCTTGGTGGCTAGCGGGAGCTCCTACGAGCAGTACTTC
cdr3_aa: CASSLVASGSSYEQYF

v_call: TRBV7-9
clone_size: .
j_call: TRBJ2-2
d_call: TRBD2
cdr3_nt: TGTGCCAGCAGCACTAGCGGGAGTGGCGGGGAGCTGTTTTTT
cdr3_aa: CASSTSGSGGELFF

v_call: TRBV6-1
clone_size: once
j_call: TRBJ2-2
d_call: TRBD2
cdr3_nt: TGTGCCAGCAGTGAACGACTTCCGGGACTAGCGGGTACCGGGGAGCTGTTTTTT
cdr3_aa: CASSERLPGLAGTGELFF

v_call: TRBV29-1
clone_size: .
j_call: TRBJ2-6
d_call: .
cdr3_nt: TGCGGAACAGGGAGTGGGGCCAACGTCCTGACTTTC
cdr3_aa: CGTGSGANVLTF

v_call: TRBV5-4
clone_size: few
j_call: TRBJ2-7
d_call: .
cdr3_nt: TGTGCCAGCAGCTTTGCGGGAACGCCCTACGAGCAGTACTTC
cdr3_aa: CASSFAGTPYEQYF

v_call: TRBV5-1
clone_size: .
j_call: TRBJ1-3
d_call: .
cdr3_nt: TGCGCCAGCAGCTTTTCAGGGGAGGGAAACACCATATATTTT
cdr3_aa: CASSFSGEGNTIYF

v_call: TRBV19
clone_size: .
j_call: TRBJ1-6
d_call: .
cdr3_nt: TGTGCCAGTAGTGGCGTGGGTTCGGCGGGCAGTTCACCCCTCCACTTT
cdr3_aa: CASSGVGSAGSSPLHF

v_call: TRBV5-6
clone_size: .
j_call: TRBJ2-7
d_call: .
cdr3_nt: TGTGCCAGCAGCTTTGGGCCCGGGCCAGGGGTCGAGCAGTACTTC
cdr3_aa: CASSFGPGPGVEQYF

v_call: TRBV7-9
clone_size: .
j_call: TRBJ2-1
d_call: TRBD2
cdr3_nt: TGTGCCATCCCCCGCCGGGGCGGGAGCGCTGACAATGAGCAGTTCTTC
cdr3_aa: CAIPRRGGSADNEQFF

v_call: TRBV5-1
clone_size: .
j_call: TRBJ2-7
d_call: .
cdr3_nt: TGCGCCAGCAGCCCAGGGGGAGGTACCGACGAGCAGTACTTC
cdr3_aa: CASSPGGGTDEQYF

v_call: TRBV5-1
clone_size: .
j_call: TRBJ2-7
d_call: TRBD1
cdr3_nt: TGCGCCAGCAGCTTGGGACAGGGGGCCAATTACGAGCAGTACTTC
cdr3_aa: CASSLGQGANYEQYF

v_call: TRBV10-2
clone_size: .
j_call: TRBJ1-2
d_call: .
cdr3_nt: TGCGCCAGCTTCGGACGGGGAGGCGGACCTACTAACTATGGCTACACCTTC
cdr3_aa: CASFGRGGGPTNYGYTF

v_call: TRBV5-4
clone_size: .
j_call: TRBJ2-3
d_call: TRBD2
cdr3_nt: TGTGCCAGCAGCTCCCCGTTACTAGCGGGAGAAGCCGATACGCAGTATTTT
cdr3_aa: CASSSPLLAGEADTQYF

v_call: TRBV4-1
clone_size: .
j_call: TRBJ2-7
d_call: TRBD2
cdr3_nt: TGCGCCAGCAGCCAAGGCCAGCGGGATGGTTACGAGCAGTACTTC
cdr3_aa: CASSQGQRDGYEQYF

v_call: TRBV27
clone_size: .
j_call: TRBJ2-7
d_call: TRBD2
cdr3_nt: TGTGCCAGCAGTTCGTTACTAGCGGGCCGTTCTGAGCAGTACTTC
cdr3_aa: CASSSLLAGRSEQYF

v_call: TRBV7-8
clone_size: .
j_call: TRBJ1-1
d_call: TRBD1
cdr3_nt: TGTGCCAGCAGCTCCCCTACACGGACAGGGACCGCGATCTCTGAAGCTTTCTTT
cdr3_aa: CASSSPTRTGTAISEAFF

v_call: TRBV10-3
clone_size: .
j_call: TRBJ2-7
d_call: TRBD2
cdr3_nt: TGTGCCATCAGTGAGGGGGGGGTGGCATACGAGCAGTACTTC
cdr3_aa: CAISEGGVAYEQYF

v_call: TRBV7-9
clone_size: .
j_call: TRBJ2-7
d_call: TRBD1
cdr3_nt: TGTGCCAGCGCTGACAGGGATTCCTCCTACGAGCAGTACTTC
cdr3_aa: CASADRDSSYEQYF

v_call: TRBV10-3
clone_size: .
j_call: TRBJ1-1
d_call: .
cdr3_nt: TGCGCCATCAGTGGGGGAGCAGGACTGGAGTCGGCTTTCTTT
cdr3_aa: CAISGGAGLESAFF

v_call: TRBV6-6
clone_size: few
j_call: TRBJ1-4
d_call: .
cdr3_nt: TGTGCCAGCAGTTACTCCGAAGGGGGATGGGAAAAACTGTTTTTT
cdr3_aa: CASSYSEGGWEKLFF

v_call: TRBV7-8
clone_size: .
j_call: TRBJ1-1
d_call: .
cdr3_nt: TGTGCCAGCAGCGGCCCGACAGTAAACACTGAAGCTTTCTTT
cdr3_aa: CASSGPTVNTEAFF

v_call: TRBV5-4
clone_size: .
j_call: TRBJ2-7
d_call: TRBD2
cdr3_nt: TGTGCCAGCAGCCCACGGGGGGGGGTAGAATCCGAGCAGTACTTC
cdr3_aa: CASSPRGGVESEQYF

v_call: TRBV6-6
clone_size: .
j_call: TRBJ2-3
d_call: TRBD2
cdr3_nt: TGTGCCAGCAGTTCCGCGGGAGGTGTCACAGATACGCAGTATTTT
cdr3_aa: CASSSAGGVTDTQYF